This is a list of T cell receptor beta chains from one sample in a study of blood T cell repertoires in COVID-19. TCRdb keeps only in-frame clones here, not all; method: immunoSEQ multiplex PCR. The sample holds hundreds of thousands of clones, around nine tenths seen once. The specimen sequenced was PBMCs or T cells enriched from blood (not recorded which). These receptors were obtained from a woman aged 45 to 65 who had recovered from COVID-19. CDR3s include the opening cysteine and the closing phenylalanine or tryptophan. D genes are given only for firm matches. Where a row states a size, it is once, few, many or the class of an expanded clone; other rows omit it.

J gene: TRBJ1-5; clone size: NA; V gene: TRBV7-9; D gene: NA; CDR3 protein: CASSPSVNQPQHF; CDR3 DNA: TGTGCCAGCAGCCCCTCGGTCAATCAGCCCCAGCATTTT
J gene: TRBJ2-7; clone size: NA; V gene: TRBV7-9; D gene: NA; CDR3 protein: CASSDLREDYEQYF; CDR3 DNA: TGTGCCAGCAGCGATCTCAGGGAGGACTACGAGCAGTACTTC
J gene: TRBJ2-2; clone size: NA; V gene: TRBV5-1; D gene: TRBD2; CDR3 protein: CASSMSGTNTGELFF; CDR3 DNA: TGCGCCAGCAGTATGAGCGGGACGAACACCGGGGAGCTGTTTTTT
J gene: TRBJ2-1; clone size: NA; V gene: TRBV9; D gene: TRBD2; CDR3 protein: CASSSRLAGINEQFF; CDR3 DNA: TGTGCCAGCAGCAGCCGACTAGCGGGAATCAATGAGCAGTTCTTC
J gene: TRBJ2-5; clone size: NA; V gene: TRBV14; D gene: TRBD2; CDR3 protein: CASSQDLAGETQYF; CDR3 DNA: TGTGCCAGCAGCCAAGACTTAGCGGGAGAGACCCAGTACTTC
J gene: TRBJ1-3; clone size: NA; V gene: TRBV30; D gene: NA; CDR3 protein: CAWGRANSGNTIYF; CDR3 DNA: TGTGCCTGGGGGCGGGCCAACTCTGGAAACACCATATATTTT
J gene: TRBJ2-5; clone size: NA; V gene: TRBV11-3; D gene: NA; CDR3 protein: CASSLDLTGTQYF; CDR3 DNA: TGTGCCAGCAGCTTAGACTTGACGGGGACCCAGTACTTC
J gene: TRBJ2-2; clone size: NA; V gene: TRBV7-2; D gene: NA; CDR3 protein: CASSPGSLGGRTGELFF; CDR3 DNA: TGTGCCAGCAGCCCAGGCTCTCTGGGGGGTCGCACCGGGGAGCTGTTTTTT
J gene: TRBJ2-5; clone size: NA; V gene: TRBV6-6; D gene: NA; CDR3 protein: CASRIDSNSQETQYF; CDR3 DNA: TGTGCCAGCAGAATCGACAGTAACTCCCAAGAGACCCAGTACTTC
J gene: TRBJ2-6; clone size: once; V gene: TRBV28; D gene: TRBD2; CDR3 protein: CASSLVSGSGPGSGANVLTF; CDR3 DNA: TGTGCCAGCAGTTTAGTTAGCGGGAGCGGCCCGGGCTCTGGGGCCAACGTCCTGACTTTC
J gene: TRBJ2-5; clone size: NA; V gene: TRBV5-4; D gene: NA; CDR3 protein: CASSLGTATETQYF; CDR3 DNA: TGTGCCAGCAGCTTGGGGACAGCCACAGAGACCCAGTACTTC
J gene: TRBJ2-3; clone size: NA; V gene: TRBV7-9; D gene: NA; CDR3 protein: CASSLAFTDTQYF; CDR3 DNA: TGTGCCAGCAGCTTAGCCTTCACAGATACGCAGTATTTT
J gene: TRBJ1-3; clone size: NA; V gene: TRBV7-2; D gene: NA; CDR3 protein: CASSLAPQATGNTIYF; CDR3 DNA: TGTGCCAGCAGCTTAGCACCCCAGGCCACTGGAAACACCATATATTTT
J gene: TRBJ1-2; clone size: NA; V gene: TRBV18; D gene: TRBD1; CDR3 protein: CASSPRNRGLNGYTF; CDR3 DNA: TGTGCCAGCTCACCCCGGAACAGGGGGCTCAATGGCTACACCTTC
J gene: TRBJ1-3; clone size: once; V gene: TRBV4-3; D gene: NA; CDR3 protein: CASRNVGTGNTIYF; CDR3 DNA: TGCGCCAGCAGAAACGTCGGGACTGGAAACACCATATATTTT
J gene: TRBJ2-1; clone size: few; V gene: TRBV24-1; D gene: TRBD2; CDR3 protein: CATGKREIPHNEQFF; CDR3 DNA: TGTGCCACCGGTAAGCGGGAGATCCCCCACAATGAGCAGTTCTTC
J gene: TRBJ1-1; clone size: NA; V gene: TRBV27; D gene: NA; CDR3 protein: CASSSAGHLSAFF; CDR3 DNA: TGTGCCAGCAGTTCGGCAGGCCACCTCTCGGCTTTCTTT
J gene: TRBJ1-1; clone size: NA; V gene: TRBV18; D gene: NA; CDR3 protein: CASSQTVNTEAFF; CDR3 DNA: TGTGCCAGCTCGCAGACAGTGAACACTGAAGCTTTCTTT
J gene: TRBJ1-1; clone size: NA; V gene: TRBV29-1; D gene: NA; CDR3 protein: CSVSGHLNTEAFF; CDR3 DNA: TGCAGCGTTAGTGGGCACCTGAACACTGAAGCTTTCTTT
J gene: TRBJ2-5; clone size: NA; V gene: TRBV24-1; D gene: TRBD1; CDR3 protein: CATSPTGNRETQYF; CDR3 DNA: TGTGCCACCAGTCCGACAGGGAATCGAGAGACCCAGTACTTC
J gene: TRBJ2-1; clone size: NA; V gene: TRBV19; D gene: TRBD2; CDR3 protein: CASKVGLGGNEQFF; CDR3 DNA: TGTGCCAGTAAAGTGGGACTAGGAGGCAATGAGCAGTTCTTC
J gene: TRBJ2-7; clone size: NA; V gene: TRBV19; D gene: NA; CDR3 protein: CASSNRGVVNYEQYF; CDR3 DNA: TGTGCCAGTAGTAACCGGGGAGTTGTTAACTACGAGCAGTACTTC
J gene: TRBJ2-5; clone size: NA; V gene: TRBV3-1/TRBV3-2; D gene: NA; CDR3 protein: CASSQDRGIKTQYF; CDR3 DNA: TGTGCCAGCAGCCAAGATCGCGGGATAAAGACCCAGTACTTC
J gene: TRBJ1-3; clone size: NA; V gene: TRBV6-5; D gene: NA; CDR3 protein: CASIGTYENTIYF; CDR3 DNA: TGTGCCAGCATCGGGACATATGAAAACACCATATATTTT
J gene: TRBJ1-2; clone size: NA; V gene: TRBV12-5; D gene: NA; CDR3 protein: CASGSHGHKRNYGYTF; CDR3 DNA: TGTGCTAGTGGTTCACATGGACACAAACGTAACTATGGCTACACCTTC
J gene: TRBJ2-3; clone size: NA; V gene: TRBV6-4; D gene: NA; CDR3 protein: CASSDSETDTQYF; CDR3 DNA: TGTGCCAGCAGTGACTCGGAGACAGATACGCAGTATTTT
J gene: TRBJ2-2; clone size: NA; V gene: TRBV29-1; D gene: NA; CDR3 protein: CSVAERRNTGELFF; CDR3 DNA: TGCAGCGTTGCGGAGAGACGGAACACCGGGGAGCTGTTTTTT
J gene: TRBJ1-5; clone size: NA; V gene: TRBV3-1/TRBV3-2; D gene: NA; CDR3 protein: CASSRTGNQPQHF; CDR3 DNA: TGTGCCAGCAGCCGCACAGGGAATCAGCCCCAGCATTTT
J gene: TRBJ1-1; clone size: NA; V gene: TRBV7-9; D gene: NA; CDR3 protein: CASSLARGNTEAFF; CDR3 DNA: TGTGCCAGCAGCTTAGCCAGGGGGAACACTGAAGCTTTCTTT
J gene: TRBJ2-3; clone size: NA; V gene: TRBV7-2; D gene: TRBD1; CDR3 protein: CASSLGTGRGGTDTQYF; CDR3 DNA: TGTGCCAGCAGCCTTGGGACAGGGAGGGGAGGCACAGATACGCAGTATTTT
J gene: TRBJ2-3; clone size: NA; V gene: TRBV7-2; D gene: TRBD2; CDR3 protein: CASSPSGGHTDTQYF; CDR3 DNA: TGTGCCAGCAGCCCGAGCGGGGGCCACACAGATACGCAGTATTTT
J gene: TRBJ2-7; clone size: NA; V gene: TRBV28; D gene: NA; CDR3 protein: CATTTERSSYEQYF; CDR3 DNA: TGTGCCACCACCACCGAACGGAGCTCCTACGAGCAGTACTTC
J gene: TRBJ1-1; clone size: few; V gene: TRBV7-2; D gene: NA; CDR3 protein: CASSSRQANTEAFF; CDR3 DNA: TGTGCCAGCAGCTCCAGACAGGCGAACACTGAAGCTTTCTTT
J gene: TRBJ2-1; clone size: NA; V gene: TRBV9; D gene: TRBD2; CDR3 protein: CASSPLAGDNEQFF; CDR3 DNA: TGTGCCAGCAGCCCATTAGCGGGAGACAATGAGCAGTTCTTC
J gene: TRBJ1-2; clone size: NA; V gene: TRBV18; D gene: TRBD1; CDR3 protein: CASSPPGGQGGYGYTF; CDR3 DNA: TGTGCCAGCTCACCCCCGGGCGGACAGGGCGGATATGGCTACACCTTC
J gene: TRBJ1-1; clone size: NA; V gene: TRBV20-1; D gene: NA; CDR3 protein: CSASQGSTEAFF; CDR3 DNA: TGCAGTGCTAGTCAGGGAAGCACTGAAGCTTTCTTT
J gene: TRBJ2-1; clone size: NA; V gene: TRBV7-2; D gene: TRBD1; CDR3 protein: CASSLGGTGSYNEQFF; CDR3 DNA: TGTGCCAGCAGCTTAGGGGGGACAGGTTCCTACAATGAGCAGTTCTTC